The 30 T cell receptor beta chains given below trace back to one sample, sequenced in a study of cytomegalovirus exposure and HLA in healthy donors (dated by TCRdb to the late 2010s). Library creation used the immunoSEQ multiplex PCR assay. In its TCRdb copy, this immuneACCESS table keeps in-frame sequences only and misses some clones. Where compared with another copy, unresolved V genes explain less than half of these, and the others have no known cause. The sample contains some 110,000 clones, 86% of them found a single time. Together, the top ten hold under 4.5% of the sample. The source material was PBMCs. The source is a woman aged 18-35 years in good health and CMV-seropositive.

V usage is TRBV28 and J usage is TRBJ1-2; D unclear. CDR3 length equals 16 residues. From germline, CDR1 is MDHEN and CDR2 SYDVKM. V was cut by 6 bases and J by 3 bases, with 20 bases left in between. This CDR3 is CASRTPVGSRDYGYTF. In nucleotides, the CDR3 is TGTGCCAGCAGGACCCCCGTAGGGAGCCGGGACTATGGCTACACCTTC.

This rearrangement joins TRBV28 to TRBJ2-5, with TRBD1 matching over 12 bases. J was trimmed by 5 bases and V by 7 bases; bases with no gene match: 11. The germline CDR1 and CDR2 sequences are MDHEN and SYDVKM. The CDR3 consists of 16 residues. The CDR3 region has the DNA TGTGCCAGCAAGGGACAGGGGGCCCCGGTTGGGGAGACCCAGTACTTC. Amino acids: CASKGQGAPVGETQYF.

This rearrangement joins TRBV27 to TRBJ1-3; 12 bases line up with TRBD1. V was clipped by 5 bases and J by 0 bases; unmatched bases: 11. The V gene's germline CDR1 is MNHEY and CDR2 SMNVEV (reference sequence). The CDR3 contains 19 residues. CDR3 residues: CASSKGQGAFPFSGNTIYF. The CDR3 coding sequence is TGTGCCAGCAGTAAGGGACAGGGGGCATTCCCTTTCTCTGGAAACACCATATATTTT.

The chain has TRBV27 and TRBJ2-1, with D hard to call. The V end lost 2 bases, the J end lost 2 bases, and 10 bases lay between the germline ends. Germline V gene sequence: CDR1 MNHEY, CDR2 SMNVEV (reference sequence). This CDR3 region has 15 residues. The DNA for the CDR3 is TGTGCCAGCAGTTTAATACTTACCCCCTACAATGAGCAGTTCTTC. It is translated as CASSLILTPYNEQFF.

The chain carries TRBV5-1 and TRBJ2-1, with TRBD2 matching 9 bases. The CDR3 length is 15 residues. Looked up from germline, CDR1 is SGHRS and CDR2 is YFSETQ. The junction had 8 bases not matched to a gene; V was cut back by 2 bases and J by 8 bases. The CDR3 region is CASSFGGRAEDEQFF. CDR3 coding DNA: TGCGCCAGCAGCTTCGGCGGGAGGGCCGAGGATGAGCAGTTCTTC.

This clone was counted a few times. This sequence joins TRBV20-1 and TRBJ1-2; weak D call: TRBD1 (6 bases). Trimming stripped 6 bases from V and 12 bases from J, with 17 bases between. Per germline, CDR1 DFQATT and CDR2 SNEGSKA (reference sequence). The CDR3 is 11 residues long. CDR3 residues: CSAQQVAGDTF. The CDR3 nucleotides read TGCAGTGCCCAGCAAGTCGCAGGGGACACCTTC.

This chain joins TRBV27 and TRBJ2-1; D gene uncertain. CDR3 length equals 14 residues. Germline values: CDR1 MNHEY, CDR2 SMNVEV (reference sequence). V was shortened by 0 bases and J by 3 bases, with 6 bases between the two germline ends. This CDR3 reads CASSLSASYNEQFF. For the CDR3, the DNA is TGTGCCAGCAGTTTATCGGCCAGCTACAATGAGCAGTTCTTC.

This clone was counted once. The chain has TRBV19 and TRBJ1-5; 8 bases map to TRBD1. The V gene end was trimmed by 2 bases and the J gene end by 7 bases; junction bases not matched to a gene: 7. The CDR3 runs 15 residues. Germline V gene data show CDR1 as LNHDA and CDR2 as SQIVND (reference sequence). In DNA form, the CDR3 reads TGTGCCAGTAGTATAACGGACAGGGTTCTACAGCCCCAGCATTTT. Translated: CASSITDRVLQPQHF.

The V gene is TRBV27, the J gene TRBJ1-1, with 8 bases identical to TRBD1. CDR1 and CDR2 from the germline V gene are MNHEY and SMNVEV (reference sequence). The CDR3 covers 14 residues. With 3 bases clipped from V and 2 bases from J, the junction kept 2 bases outside the gene matches. CDR3 nucleotides: TGTGCCAGCAGTTTCAGGGGGCGCAACACTGAAGCTTTCTTT. Protein: CASSFRGRNTEAFF.

The CDR3 spells CASSLVPARDRSPLHF. The CDR3 DNA reads as TGTGCCAGCAGCTTGGTGCCCGCAAGAGATCGTTCACCCCTCCACTTT. This rearrangement joins TRBV5-4 to TRBJ1-6; no firm D call. This CDR3 is built from 16 residues. Trimming left V 0 bases short and J 9 bases short, with 16 bases between. Germline V gene sequence: CDR1 SGHNT, CDR2 YYREEE (reference sequence). The full variable domain, with the rest looked up from reference TRBV5-4 and TRBJ1-6, is ETGVTQSPTHLIKTRGQQVTLRCSSQSGHNTVSWYQQALGQGPQFIFQYYREEENGRGNFPPRFSGLQFPNYSSELNVNALELDDSALYLCASSLVPARDRSPLHFGNGTRLTVT.

The genes are TRBV5-4 and TRBJ2-7, with TRBD2 identical over 10 bases. Germline CDR1 reads SGHNT; CDR2 reads YYREEE (reference sequence). The CDR3 length is 13 residues. With 4 bases clipped from V and 4 bases from J, the junction kept 2 bases outside the gene matches. In nucleotides, the CDR3 is TGTGCCAGCAGCGTAGCGGGAGGTTACGAGCAGTACTTC. Amino acids: CASSVAGGYEQYF.

This rearrangement joins TRBV9 to TRBJ2-1, with no clear D. Trimming removed 3 bases from V and 7 bases from J, with 5 bases in between. Germline V lookup: CDR1 SGDLS, CDR2 YYNGEE. CDR3 length equals 11 residues. CDR3 nucleotides: TGTGCCAGCAGCGGGGCGAATGAGCAGTTCTTC. It encodes CASSGANEQFF.

The V and J genes are TRBV9 and TRBJ2-7; D is perhaps TRBD2 (6 bases). This CDR3 comprises 15 residues. Between the trimmed V and J ends, which lost 4 bases and 6 bases, there was a span of 20 bases. Germline V gives CDR1 SGDLS, CDR2 YYNGEE. CDR3 sequence reads: CASSPPGGTFGEQYF. The CDR3 coding sequence is TGTGCCAGCAGCCCCCCTGGGGGGACCTTCGGCGAGCAGTACTTC.

The CDR3, as DNA: TGTGCCAGCAGCCACGGGGGGTTTTCCAATCAGCCCCAGCATTTT. Translated, it gives CASSHGGFSNQPQHF. The chain is built from TRBV6-5 and TRBJ1-5; possible D gene TRBD1, 5 bases. Trimming took 6 bases from V and 3 from J, leaving 15 bases between them. This CDR3 has 15 residues. Germline values: CDR1 MNHEY, CDR2 SVGAGI.

The chain employs TRBV7-9 and TRBJ2-7; 7 positions match TRBD1. Germline values: CDR1 SEHNR, CDR2 FQNEAQ (reference sequence). The V and J ends lost 5 bases and 2 bases, in that order; junction bases with no gene match: 9. The CDR3 contains 15 residues. This chain's CDR3 is CASSPPDRSPYEQYF. DNA for the CDR3: TGTGCCAGCAGCCCCCCGGACAGGTCCCCCTACGAGCAGTACTTC.

The chain has TRBV7-5 and TRBJ1-3; TRBD1, the table's D call, lacks a check against the DNA. TRBV7-5 is deemed a pseudogene. There are 16 residues in the CDR3. CDR3 nucleotides: TGTGTCAGAAGCGGACGACAGATTTGCTCTGGAAACACCATATATTTT. Amino acids: CVRSGRQICSGNTIYF.

The gene calls are TRBV6-5 and TRBJ1-4, with D perhaps matching TRBD1 (6 bases). The CDR3 sequence is 15 residues long. The germline V and J ends were trimmed by 6 bases and 0 bases, with 11 bases remaining between them. In germline, CDR1 is MNHEY, CDR2 SVGAGI. The CDR3 nucleotides are TGTGCCAGCAGCCCCGGACAGTCAACTAATGAAAAACTGTTTTTT. Its protein is CASSPGQSTNEKLFF.

The chain employs TRBV4-1 and TRBJ1-4; D might be TRBD1 (6 bases). There are 14 residues in the CDR3. Looked up from germline, CDR1 is MGHRA and CDR2 is YSYEKL. Between the trimmed V and J ends, which lost 4 bases and 6 bases, there was a span of 12 bases. The CDR3 here is CASSRGPGDEKLFF. In DNA form, the CDR3 reads TGCGCCAGCAGCCGAGGGCCAGGGGATGAAAAACTGTTTTTT.

J is TRBJ2-5 and V is TRBV5-1, with TRBD1 identical over 7 bases. This CDR3 has 15 amino acids. Germline values: CDR1 SGHRS, CDR2 YFSETQ. J gave up 3 bases and V 0 bases, and 5 bases lay outside the gene matches. CDR3 residues: CASSLGTGIEETQYF. The DNA for the CDR3 is TGCGCCAGCAGCTTGGGGACAGGAATTGAAGAGACCCAGTACTTC.

The chain employs TRBV28 and TRBJ2-6; 8 nucleotides align to TRBD2. The V segment lost 5 bases and the J segment 0 bases; nucleotides outside the gene matches: 3. This CDR3 spans 16 amino acids. Germline CDR1 reads MDHEN; CDR2 reads SYDVKM. CDR3 sequence reads: CASSPGTSSGANVLTF. CDR3 nucleotides: TGTGCCAGCAGTCCCGGGACTAGCTCTGGGGCCAACGTCCTGACTTTC.

The V call is TRBV18, the J call TRBJ1-3; perhaps TRBD1 as D (5 bases). The CDR3 has 14 residues. Germline V CDR1 and CDR2: KGHSH, LQKENI. V lost 0 bases, J lost 9 bases, and 12 bases lay in between. The CDR3 DNA reads TGTGCCAGCTCACCACCCAGGGTATCGTCCACCATATATTTT. Translation gives CASSPPRVSSTIYF.

The chain uses TRBV30 and TRBJ2-2, with TRBD2 as a possible D gene (6 bases). The CDR3 sequence is 14 residues long. With 5 bases removed from V and 4 bases from J, the gap between germline ends came to 14 bases. The germline gives CDR1 GTSNPN, CDR2 SVGIG (reference sequence). CDR3 protein: CAWETGVSTGELFF. CDR3 nucleotide sequence: TGTGCCTGGGAGACGGGAGTTTCCACCGGGGAGCTGTTTTTT.

This clone was recorded a few times. The gene calls are TRBV29-1 and TRBJ2-7; possible D gene TRBD2, 6 bases. V was clipped by 8 bases and J by 4 bases, with 15 bases between them. Germline assignment: CDR1 SQVTM and CDR2 ANQGSEA. This CDR3 is built from 12 residues. DNA of the CDR3: TGCAGCTTCGTTGGGGGGACTTACGAGCAGTACTTC. Translation gives CSFVGGTYEQYF.

This sequence joins TRBV6-5 and TRBJ2-3, with D unresolved. From germline, CDR1 is MNHEY and CDR2 SVGAGI. The ends were cut back, 6 bases at V and 2 bases at J, with 15 bases in the middle. This CDR3 is built from 15 residues. Here the CDR3 reads CASSPHVLATDTQYF. DNA for the CDR3: TGTGCCAGCAGCCCCCATGTGTTAGCCACAGATACGCAGTATTTT.

The chain couples TRBV6-1 to TRBJ2-2; D is perhaps TRBD2 (5 bases). Per the germline V gene, CDR1 is MNHNS and CDR2 is SASEGT. V was cut by 2 bases and J by 2 bases, with 15 bases left in between. The CDR3 loop spans 17 amino acids. CDR3 amino acids: CASSESLPRTNTGELFF. The CDR3 DNA reads TGTGCCAGCAGTGAATCTCTCCCCCGGACTAACACCGGGGAGCTGTTTTTT.

J is TRBJ1-6 and V is TRBV11-3, with TRBD1 matching 8 bases. The V gene's germline CDR1 is SGHNT and CDR2 YENEEA. The CDR3 spans 15 residues. Trimming cost V 5 bases and J 6 bases; bases outside gene matches: 6. The CDR3 nucleotides are TGTGCCAGCAGCGCTAGACAGGGGTTTAATTCACCCCTCCACTTT. This encodes CASSARQGFNSPLHF.

This clone was seen a handful of times. This chain joins TRBV30 and TRBJ2-5, with TRBD1 matching over 12 bases. CDR3 length: 14 residues. Looked up from germline, CDR1 is GTSNPN and CDR2 is SVGIG (reference sequence). Trimming removed 5 bases from V and 4 bases from J; junction bases left unmatched: 5. The CDR3 protein is CAWGDRGRGETQYF. CDR3 DNA: TGTGCCTGGGGGGACAGGGGGCGGGGAGAGACCCAGTACTTC.

CDR3 coding DNA: TGTGCCAGCAGTGAACTCGGAGGCGGCTACGAGCAGTACTTC. Translation gives CASSELGGGYEQYF. The V call is TRBV6-1, the J call TRBJ2-7, with D tentatively TRBD2 (5 bases). Germline-derived CDR1 and CDR2 are MNHNS and SASEGT. With 2 bases removed from V and 3 bases from J, the gap between germline ends came to 11 bases. The CDR3 is 14 residues long.

The CDR3 reads CASSERAGDRGYTF. The CDR3 nucleotides read TGTGCCAGCAGTGAAAGGGCAGGGGATCGAGGCTACACCTTC. The V gene is TRBV2, the J gene TRBJ1-2; D might be TRBD1 (6 bases). Trimming removed 2 bases at V and 8 bases at J, with 15 bases between. Germline CDR1 is SNHLY and CDR2 is FYNNEI. The CDR3 totals 14 residues.

A single count supports this clone. The chain is built from TRBV7-8 and TRBJ1-5; D perhaps matches TRBD1 (6 bases). The CDR3 extends over 16 amino acids. The ends were cut back, 0 bases at V and 7 bases at J, with 16 bases in the middle. The germline V gene encodes CDR1 SGHVS and CDR2 FQNEAQ. CDR3 region: CASSLAVAGEDQPQHF. CDR3 nucleotide sequence: TGTGCCAGCAGCTTAGCGGTAGCAGGGGAAGACCAGCCCCAGCATTTT.